These 11 T cell receptor beta chains came from one sample sequenced in a study of blood T cell repertoires in COVID-19. Using immunoSEQ multiplex PCR, the repertoire was profiled, and TCRdb retains in-frame clones only, with some absent. The sample consists of approximately 75,000 clones, almost 85% of them appearing once. The material sequenced was peripheral blood. These receptors were collected from a human donor in a cohort sampled during active COVID-19.

The chain combines TRBV5-1 with TRBJ1-5; D may be TRBD1 (6 bases). Trimming stripped 5 bases from V and 0 bases from J, with 12 bases between. The CDR3 covers 15 residues. Germline V gene data show CDR1 as SGHRS and CDR2 as YFSETQ. CDR3 DNA sequence: TGCGCCAGCAGACGGGACATCGCTAGCAATCAGCCCCAGCATTTT. It codes for CASRRDIASNQPQHF.

V and J are TRBV5-8 and TRBJ1-2; D uncertain. The CDR3 length is 15 residues. Trimming took 4 bases from V and 6 from J, leaving 19 bases between them. Germline CDR1 reads SGHTS; CDR2 reads YDEGEE. CDR3: CASSPMRVFSHGYTF. CDR3 DNA: TGTGCCAGCAGCCCTATGAGGGTTTTTTCCCATGGCTACACCTTC.

This clone was counted between two and nine times. The rearrangement links TRBV6-1 to TRBJ1-5; no reliable D call. The CDR3 is 15 residues long. The V end was cut by 3 bases, the J end by 0 bases, with 9 bases between. Germline V CDR1 and CDR2: MNHNS, SASEGT. Here the CDR3 reads CASSEMGFSNQPQHF. DNA of the CDR3: TGTGCCAGCAGTGAGATGGGCTTTAGCAATCAGCCCCAGCATTTT.

The V and J genes are TRBV6-5 and TRBJ2-7; perhaps TRBD1 as D (6 bases). The CDR3 runs to 13 residues. Deletions cut 5 bases from V and 5 bases from J, with 13 bases between. In germline, CDR1 is MNHEY, CDR2 SVGAGI. CDR3 sequence (DNA): TGTGCCAGCAGTATCCACAGGGAACACGAGCAGTACTTC. It is translated as CASSIHREHEQYF.

The rearrangement links TRBV6-5 to TRBJ2-7, with D possibly TRBD1 on 5 matching bases. The CDR3 has 14 amino acids. V was trimmed by 4 bases and J by 4 bases, leaving 14 bases between them. Per germline, CDR1 MNHEY and CDR2 SVGAGI. The CDR3 DNA sequence: TGTGCCAGCAGTTTTGGGTCAGGGTGGTACGAGCAGTACTTC. Translated, it gives CASSFGSGWYEQYF.

The chain uses TRBV29-1 and TRBJ2-4; D remains ambiguous. The V and J ends lost 7 bases and 1 base respectively, with 17 bases between them. The CDR3 has 15 residues. Germline V gene data show CDR1 as SQVTM and CDR2 as ANQGSEA. CDR3 protein: CSAAPGLSAKNIQYF. The CDR3 DNA sequence: TGCAGCGCCGCCCCAGGTCTGTCGGCCAAAAACATTCAGTACTTC.

This rearrangement joins TRBV7-2 to TRBJ2-6; D gene uncertain. The germline V gene has CDR1 SGHTA and CDR2 FQGNSA. This CDR3 has 17 amino acids. V was clipped by 5 bases and J by 1 base, with 15 bases between them. CDR3 nucleotides: TGTGCCAGCAGCCTAGTTCGCCGGTCTTCTGGGGCCAACGTCCTGACTTTC. As protein: CASSLVRRSSGANVLTF.

The V call is TRBV11-1, the J call TRBJ2-2, with a weak D call TRBD2 (6 bases). The CDR3 runs 14 residues. V was pared by 6 bases and J by 1 base, with 9 bases between. Germline-derived CDR1 and CDR2 are SGHAT and FQDESV (reference sequence). CDR3 DNA: TGTGCCAGCAGTCACGGGGGGAACACCGGGGAGCTGTTTTTT. This sequence encodes CASSHGGNTGELFF.

The rearrangement links TRBV7-2 to TRBJ1-1, with 7 nucleotides matching TRBD1. With V trimmed by 5 bases and J by 4 bases, 10 bases remained unmatched. CDR1 is SGHTA and CDR2 is FQGNSA in the germline V gene. The length of the CDR3 is 15 residues. This CDR3 is CASSLLGGTVTEAFF. The CDR3 region has the DNA TGTGCCAGCAGCCTCTTAGGGGGGACAGTCACTGAAGCTTTCTTT.

This chain uses TRBV9 with TRBJ2-7, with TRBD2 as a possible D gene (5 bases). V dropped 3 bases and J dropped 4 bases, with 17 bases sitting between them. CDR3 length: 15 amino acids. Germline CDR1 is SGDLS and CDR2 is YYNGEE. The CDR3 nucleotides are TGTGCCAGCAGCGCCGGACTTTCCCCCCCTTACGAGCAGTACTTC. It specifies CASSAGLSPPYEQYF.

V gene TRBV4-3 combines with J gene TRBJ2-1; D remains ambiguous. This CDR3 comprises 15 residues. V lost 1 base and J lost 0, with 7 bases in between. CDR1 LGHNA and CDR2 YSLEER come from the germline V gene. The CDR3 is CASSQGWSSYNEQFF. For the CDR3, the DNA is TGCGCCAGCAGCCAAGGGTGGAGCTCCTACAATGAGCAGTTCTTC.